A selection of T cell receptor beta chains follows, all from one sample in a study of T cells in Graves' hyperthyroidism and ophthalmopathy. In TCRdb, the multiplex PCR reads were re-called with MiXCR into one record per CDR3 protein. Among around 300,000 distinct CDR3 sequences listed, about 13% were seen once. Sequenced material: blood. The origin of the receptors is a woman between 40 and 50 years old with Graves' ophthalmopathy. Both conserved end residues are trimmed from each CDR3. The order of the fields is CDR3 length, V gene, J gene, CDR3 protein.

>14|TRBV19|TRBJ2-2
ASSDIAGPNTGELF
>12|TRBV2|TRBJ1-5
ASSVIGGNQPQH
>16|TRBV6-1|TRBJ1-6
ASSYGFRESSYNSPLH
>13|TRBV11-3|TRBJ2-1
ASSRLGTPYNEQF
>13|TRBV6-1|TRBJ2-7
ASRVEEGVSYEQY
>11|TRBV20-1|TRBJ2-7
SAVGHLSYEQY
>16|TRBV7-9|TRBJ1-2
ASSLMGTGGAPNYGYT
>9|TRBV12-3/TRBV12-4|TRBJ2-7
ASSDTGEQY
>11|TRBV19|TRBJ1-2
ASSMKGLYGYT
>14|TRBV6-6|TRBJ1-6
ASSYDAGTGTSPLH
>13|TRBV3-1|TRBJ2-5
ASSQEGLAEETQY
>10|TRBV12-3/TRBV12-4|TRBJ1-2
ASSLDRYGYT
>11|TRBV15|TRBJ1-2
ATSRDGNYGYT
>14|TRBV20-1|TRBJ1-5
SARPFGGRVNQPQH
>11|TRBV4-2|TRBJ2-1
ASSQESRDEQF
>15|TRBV12-3/TRBV12-4|TRBJ2-7
ASSFSLAGGPLHEQY
>11|TRBV28|TRBJ2-7
AIGGGDLLEQY
>11|TRBV12-3/TRBV12-4|TRBJ2-5
ASRWKTAETQY
>13|TRBV2|TRBJ1-2
ASSLPRQGLYGYT
>12|TRBV7-9|TRBJ2-1
ASSLVQGLDEQF
>11|TRBV3-1|TRBJ1-4
ASSHGRDEKLF
>15|TRBV20-1|TRBJ2-3
SAKLSSGRDSTDTQY
>11|TRBV2|TRBJ1-6
ASTEGRDSPLH
>12|TRBV7-9|TRBJ2-7
ASSLPGQSYEQY
>13|TRBV28|TRBJ2-1
ASTFAGVSGNEQF
>13|TRBV12-3/TRBV12-4|TRBJ2-7
ASSIGTGARYEQY
>13|TRBV2|TRBJ2-2
ASSHGGGGTGELF
>13|TRBV12-3/TRBV12-4|TRBJ2-2
ASSFAGGGVGELF
>14|TRBV11-2|TRBJ2-7
ASSFLPGDLSYEQY
>12|TRBV7-9|TRBJ2-5
ASSFAGPRETQY
>9|TRBV27|TRBJ2-4
ASRTKNIQY
>12|TRBV28|TRBJ2-7
ASSTRVVPYEQY
>15|TRBV7-2|TRBJ1-5
ASSLAGAGRGGQPQH
>14|TRBV9|TRBJ2-3
ASSVGQGDWVYTQY
>11|TRBV10-3|TRBJ1-6
AISEFGNSPLH
>13|TRBV5-1|TRBJ2-3
ASRPSGGAADTQY
>13|TRBV9|TRBJ2-1
ASSVTSGSSGEQF
>13|TRBV6-9|TRBJ1-4
AGSYQGGGPEKLF
>14|TRBV4-1|TRBJ2-3
ASSQERSWTTDTQY
>9|TRBV30|TRBJ2-7
AWRDGGEQY
>11|TRBV19|TRBJ1-1
ASNPHLNTEAF
>11|TRBV6-5|TRBJ1-2
ASSYSSSGGET
>10|TRBV6-1|TRBJ1-2
ASMVPYYGYT
>14|TRBV7-6|TRBJ2-7
ASSSPQAGGPYEQY
>13|TRBV24-1|TRBJ2-4
ATSDDWVAKNIQY